This T cell receptor (beta chain) was recorded in a study of shared clonotypes between healthy human individuals. At the level of the study: Researchers assigned three CD4 naive, three CD4 memory, two CD8 naive and one CD8 memory plate to each donor.

Trimming took 4 bases from V and 5 from J; bases not matched to a gene: 6. This CDR3 contains 14 residues. Germline V gene sequence: CDR1 SGDLS, CDR2 YYNGEE. The assay was immunoSEQ multiplex PCR, and TCRdb's table has in-frame clones only and misses some. The sample consists of around 95,000 clones, roughly 69% of them appearing once. The chain recombines TRBV9 with TRBJ2-5, with 9 bases identical to TRBD1. The sample comprised memory CD8+ T cells sorted from blood. The subset denotes: CD45RO+ cells pooled with CCR7-negative TemRA cells. The source is a man aged 30 to 39 in good health. CDR3 protein: CASSQQGAGETQYF. DNA for the CDR3: TGTGCCAGCAGCCAACAGGGGGCGGGGGAGACCCAGTACTTC. The variable domain in full, completed from reference TRBV9 and TRBJ2-5, reads DSGVTQTPKHLITATGQRVTLRCSPRSGDLSVYWYQQSLDQGLQFLIQYYNGEERAKGNILERFSAQQFPDLHSELNLSSLELGDSALYFCASSQQGAGETQYFGPGTRLLVL.